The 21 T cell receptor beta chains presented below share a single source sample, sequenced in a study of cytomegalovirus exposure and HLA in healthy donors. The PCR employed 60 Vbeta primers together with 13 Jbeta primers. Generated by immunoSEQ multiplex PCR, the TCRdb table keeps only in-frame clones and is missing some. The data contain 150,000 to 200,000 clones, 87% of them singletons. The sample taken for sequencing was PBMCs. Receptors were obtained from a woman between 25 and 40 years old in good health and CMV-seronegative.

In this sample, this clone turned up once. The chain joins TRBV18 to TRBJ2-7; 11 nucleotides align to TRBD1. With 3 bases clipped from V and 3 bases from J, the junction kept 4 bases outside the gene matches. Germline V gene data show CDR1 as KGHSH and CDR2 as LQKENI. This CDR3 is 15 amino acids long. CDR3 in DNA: TGTGCCAGCTCACCCGGGACAGGGGGTATCTACGAGCAGTACTTC. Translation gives CASSPGTGGIYEQYF.

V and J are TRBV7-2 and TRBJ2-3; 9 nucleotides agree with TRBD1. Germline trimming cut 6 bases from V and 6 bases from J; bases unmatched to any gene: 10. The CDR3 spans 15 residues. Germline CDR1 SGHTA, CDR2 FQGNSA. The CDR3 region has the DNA TGTGCCAGCAGTACCGGGACAGGGATAATGGATACGCAGTATTTT. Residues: CASSTGTGIMDTQYF.

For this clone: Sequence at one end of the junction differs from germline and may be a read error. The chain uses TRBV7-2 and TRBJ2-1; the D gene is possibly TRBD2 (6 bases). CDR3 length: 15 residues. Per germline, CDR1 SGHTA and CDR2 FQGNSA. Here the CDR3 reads CASSPDPGLYDEQFF. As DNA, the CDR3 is TGTGCCAGCAGCCCGGACCCGGGACTCTACGATGAGCAGTTCTTC. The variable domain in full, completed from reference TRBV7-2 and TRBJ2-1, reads GAGVSQSPSNKVTEKGKDVELRCDPISGHTALYWYRQSLGQGLEFLIYFQGNSAPDKSGLPSDRFSAERTGGSVSTLTIQRTQQEDSAVYLCASSPDPGLYDEQFFGPGTRLTVL.

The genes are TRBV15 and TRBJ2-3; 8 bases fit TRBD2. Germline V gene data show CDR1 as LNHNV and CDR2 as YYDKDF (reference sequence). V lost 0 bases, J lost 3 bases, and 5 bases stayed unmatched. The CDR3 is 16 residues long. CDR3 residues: CATSRDRRLATDTQYF. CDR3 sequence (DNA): TGTGCCACCAGCAGAGATCGGAGACTAGCGACAGATACGCAGTATTTT.

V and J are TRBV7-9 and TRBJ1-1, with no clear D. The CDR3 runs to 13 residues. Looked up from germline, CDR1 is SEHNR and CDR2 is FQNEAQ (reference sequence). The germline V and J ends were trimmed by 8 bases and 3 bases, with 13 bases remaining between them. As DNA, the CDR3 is TGTGCCAGCGGACGGTTGCGGGACACTGAAGCTTTCTTT. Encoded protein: CASGRLRDTEAFF.

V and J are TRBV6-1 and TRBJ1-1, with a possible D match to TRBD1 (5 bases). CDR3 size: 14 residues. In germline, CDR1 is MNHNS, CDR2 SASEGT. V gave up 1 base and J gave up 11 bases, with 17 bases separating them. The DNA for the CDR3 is TGTGCCAGCAGTGAAGGGCGGGACGTCGGTTGGGCTTTCTTT. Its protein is CASSEGRDVGWAFF.

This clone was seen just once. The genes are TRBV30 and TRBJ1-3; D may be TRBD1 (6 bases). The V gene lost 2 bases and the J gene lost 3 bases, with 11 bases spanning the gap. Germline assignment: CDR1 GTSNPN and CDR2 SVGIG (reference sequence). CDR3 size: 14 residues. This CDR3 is CAWSRQGYGNTIYF. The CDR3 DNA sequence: TGTGCCTGGAGTCGGCAGGGGTATGGAAACACCATATATTTT.

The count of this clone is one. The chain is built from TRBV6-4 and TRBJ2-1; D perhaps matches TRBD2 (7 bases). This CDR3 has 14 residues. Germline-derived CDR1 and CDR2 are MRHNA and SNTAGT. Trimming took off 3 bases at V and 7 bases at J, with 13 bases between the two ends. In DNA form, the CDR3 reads TGTGCCAGCAGTGAGAAGGGGGGGCCTAATGAGCAGTTCTTC. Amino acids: CASSEKGGPNEQFF.

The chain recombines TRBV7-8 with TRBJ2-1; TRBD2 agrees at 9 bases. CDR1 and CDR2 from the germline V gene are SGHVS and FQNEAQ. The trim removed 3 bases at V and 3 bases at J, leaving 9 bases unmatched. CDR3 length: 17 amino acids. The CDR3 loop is CASSLNAGTSIYNEQFF. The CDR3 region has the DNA TGTGCCAGCAGCTTGAACGCCGGGACTAGCATCTACAATGAGCAGTTCTTC. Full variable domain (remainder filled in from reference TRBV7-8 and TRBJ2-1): GAGVSQSPRYKVAKRGQDVALRCDPISGHVSLFWYQQALGQGPEFLTYFQNEAQLDKSGLPSDRFFAERPEGSVSTLKIQRTQQEDSAVYLCASSLNAGTSIYNEQFFGPGTRLTVL.

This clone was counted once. The CDR3 coding sequence is TGTGCCAGCAGCCCCGGGCTGCGGGATGAAAAACTGTTTTTT. It encodes CASSPGLRDEKLFF. This rearrangement joins TRBV11-2 to TRBJ1-4; D remains unclear. The V end was cut by 5 bases, the J end by 6 bases, with 13 bases between. In germline, CDR1 is SGHAT, CDR2 FQNNGV. The CDR3 is made up of 14 amino acids. The whole variable domain, filled in from reference TRBV11-2 and TRBJ1-4, reads EAGVAQSPRYKIIEKRQSVAFWCNPISGHATLYWYQQILGQGPKLLIQFQNNGVVDDSQLPKDRFSAERLKGVDSTLKIQPAKLEDSAVYLCASSPGLRDEKLFFGSGTQLSVL.

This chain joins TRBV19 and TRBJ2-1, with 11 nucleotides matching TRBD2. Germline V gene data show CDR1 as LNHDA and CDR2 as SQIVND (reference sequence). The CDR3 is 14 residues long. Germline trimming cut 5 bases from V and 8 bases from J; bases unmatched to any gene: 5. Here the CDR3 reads CASSYLAGGDEQFF. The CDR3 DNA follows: TGTGCCAGTAGTTACCTAGCGGGAGGTGATGAGCAGTTCTTC. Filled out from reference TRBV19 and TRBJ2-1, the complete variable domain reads DGGITQSPKYLFRKEGQNVTLSCEQNLNHDAMYWYRQDPGQGLRLIYYSQIVNDFQKGDIAEGYSVSREKKESFPLTVTSAQKNPTAFYLCASSYLAGGDEQFFGPGTRLTVL.

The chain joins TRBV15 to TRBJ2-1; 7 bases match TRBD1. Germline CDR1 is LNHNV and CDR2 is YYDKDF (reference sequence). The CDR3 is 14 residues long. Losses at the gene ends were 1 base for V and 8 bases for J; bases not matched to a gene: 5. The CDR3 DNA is TGTGCCACCAGCAGAGCGGGACAGATCCATGAGCAGTTCTTC. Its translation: CATSRAGQIHEQFF. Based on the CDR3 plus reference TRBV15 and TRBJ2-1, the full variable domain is DAMVIQNPRYQVTQFGKPVTLSCSQTLNHNVMYWYQQKSSQAPKLLFHYYDKDFNNEADTPDNFQSRRPNTSFCFLDIRSPGLGDTAMYLCATSRAGQIHEQFFGPGTRLTVL.

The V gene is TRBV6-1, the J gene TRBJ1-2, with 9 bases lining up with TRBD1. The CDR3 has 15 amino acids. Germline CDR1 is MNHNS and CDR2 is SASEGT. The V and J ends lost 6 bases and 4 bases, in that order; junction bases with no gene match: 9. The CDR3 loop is CASRQNRGRVYGYTF. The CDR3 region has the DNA TGTGCCAGCAGGCAGAACAGGGGGCGCGTCTATGGCTACACCTTC.

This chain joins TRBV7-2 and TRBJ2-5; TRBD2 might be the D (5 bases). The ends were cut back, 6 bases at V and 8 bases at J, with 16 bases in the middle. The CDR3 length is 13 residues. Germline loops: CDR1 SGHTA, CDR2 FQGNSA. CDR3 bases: TGTGCCAGCAGTTCAACTAGAAGAGAAACCCAGTACTTC. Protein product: CASSSTRRETQYF.

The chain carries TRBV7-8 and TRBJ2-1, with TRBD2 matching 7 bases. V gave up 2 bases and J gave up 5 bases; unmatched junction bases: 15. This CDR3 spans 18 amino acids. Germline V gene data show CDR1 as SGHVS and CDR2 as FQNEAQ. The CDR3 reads CASSLPPWREGLNNEQFF. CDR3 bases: TGTGCCAGCAGCTTACCCCCTTGGAGGGAGGGTCTTAACAATGAGCAGTTCTTC.

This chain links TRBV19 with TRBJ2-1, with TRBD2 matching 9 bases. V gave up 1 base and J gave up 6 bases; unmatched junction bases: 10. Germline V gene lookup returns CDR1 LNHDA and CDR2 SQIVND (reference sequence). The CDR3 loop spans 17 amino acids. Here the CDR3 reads CASSIAPTSGPLNEQFF. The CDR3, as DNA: TGTGCCAGTAGTATAGCCCCAACTAGCGGGCCCCTCAATGAGCAGTTCTTC.

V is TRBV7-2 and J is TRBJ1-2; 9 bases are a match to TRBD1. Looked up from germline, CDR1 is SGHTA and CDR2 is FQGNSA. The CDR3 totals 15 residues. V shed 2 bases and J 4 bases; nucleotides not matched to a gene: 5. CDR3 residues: CASSLKLDRGYGYTF. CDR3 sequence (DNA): TGTGCCAGCAGCTTAAAACTGGACAGGGGCTATGGCTACACCTTC.

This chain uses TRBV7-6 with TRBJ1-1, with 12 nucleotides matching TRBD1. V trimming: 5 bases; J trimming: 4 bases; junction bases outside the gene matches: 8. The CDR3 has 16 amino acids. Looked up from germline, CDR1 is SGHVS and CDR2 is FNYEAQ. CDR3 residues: CASSLGTGGVSTEAFF. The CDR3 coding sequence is TGTGCCAGCAGCCTAGGGACAGGGGGCGTAAGCACTGAAGCTTTCTTT. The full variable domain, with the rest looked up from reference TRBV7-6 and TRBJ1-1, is GAGVSQSPRYKVTKRGQDVALRCDPISGHVSLYWYRQALGQGPEFLTYFNYEAQQDKSGLPNDRFSAERPEGSISTLTIQRTEQRDSAMYRCASSLGTGGVSTEAFFGQGTRLTVV.

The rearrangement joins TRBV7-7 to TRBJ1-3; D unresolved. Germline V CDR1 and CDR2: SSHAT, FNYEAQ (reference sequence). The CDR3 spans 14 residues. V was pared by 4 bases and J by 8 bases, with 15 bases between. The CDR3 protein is CASSSGGDRDTIYF. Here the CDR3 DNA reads TGTGCCAGCAGCTCCGGCGGGGATAGGGACACCATATATTTT.

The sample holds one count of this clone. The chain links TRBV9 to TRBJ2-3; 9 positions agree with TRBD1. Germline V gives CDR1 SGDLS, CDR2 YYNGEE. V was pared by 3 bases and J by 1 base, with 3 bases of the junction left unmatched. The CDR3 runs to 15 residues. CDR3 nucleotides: TGTGCCAGCAGCGCCCGGGACAGGGGCACAGATACGCAGTATTTT. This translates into CASSARDRGTDTQYF.

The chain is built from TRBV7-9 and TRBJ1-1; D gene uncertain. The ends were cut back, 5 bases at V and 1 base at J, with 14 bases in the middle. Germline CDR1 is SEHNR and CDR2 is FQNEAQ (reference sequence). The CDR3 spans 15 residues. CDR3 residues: CASSRKEAENTEAFF. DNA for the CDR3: TGTGCCAGCAGCCGAAAGGAGGCCGAGAACACTGAAGCTTTCTTT.